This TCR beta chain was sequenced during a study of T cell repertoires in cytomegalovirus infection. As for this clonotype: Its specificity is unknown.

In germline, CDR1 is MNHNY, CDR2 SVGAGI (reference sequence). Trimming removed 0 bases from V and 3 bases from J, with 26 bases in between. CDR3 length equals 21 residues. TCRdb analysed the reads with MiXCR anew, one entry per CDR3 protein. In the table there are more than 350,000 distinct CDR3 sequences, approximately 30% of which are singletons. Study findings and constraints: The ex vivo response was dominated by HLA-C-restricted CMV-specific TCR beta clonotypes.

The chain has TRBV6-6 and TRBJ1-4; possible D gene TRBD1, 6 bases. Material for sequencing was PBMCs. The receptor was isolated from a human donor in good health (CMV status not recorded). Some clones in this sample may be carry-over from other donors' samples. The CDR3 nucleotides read TGTGCCAGCAGTTACTCCCGGCCGGGACACACTGTGCTGGGGCCTAATGAAAAACTGTTTTTT. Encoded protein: CASSYSRPGHTVLGPNEKLFF.